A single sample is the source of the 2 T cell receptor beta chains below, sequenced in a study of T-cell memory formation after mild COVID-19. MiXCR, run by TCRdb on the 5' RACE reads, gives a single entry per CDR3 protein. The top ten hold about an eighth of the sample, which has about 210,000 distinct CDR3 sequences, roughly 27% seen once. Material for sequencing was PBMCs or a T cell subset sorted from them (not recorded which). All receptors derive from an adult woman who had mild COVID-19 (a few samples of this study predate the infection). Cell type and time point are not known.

The CDR3: CSATRLGQGVDTQYF. In DNA form, the CDR3 reads TGCAGTGCTACCAGACTAGGACAGGGAGTAGATACGCAGTATTTT. J is TRBJ2-3 and V is TRBV20-1; TRBD1 agrees at 8 bases. The CDR3 sequence is 15 residues long. V was pared by 4 bases and J by 5 bases, with 11 bases of the junction left unmatched. Germline CDR1 DFQATT, CDR2 SNEGSKA (reference sequence).

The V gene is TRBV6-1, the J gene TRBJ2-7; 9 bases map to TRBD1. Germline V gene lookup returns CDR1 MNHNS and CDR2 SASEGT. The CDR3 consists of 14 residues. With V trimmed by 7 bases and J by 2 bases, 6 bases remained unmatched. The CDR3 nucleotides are TGTGCCAGCATATGGGGACAGGGCGCCTACGAGCAGTACTTC. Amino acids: CASIWGQGAYEQYF.